These 8 T cell receptor beta chains originate from one sample sequenced in a study of blood T cell repertoires in COVID-19. TCRdb keeps only in-frame clones here, not all; method: immunoSEQ multiplex PCR. The repertoire holds around 81,000 clones, with just over 85% as singletons. Sample: peripheral blood. Receptor source: a woman over 75 with acute or convalescent COVID-19.

The CDR3 region has the DNA TGTGCCTGGAGTGACCGAATTCGGGAGTACTTC. The encoded protein is CAWSDRIREYF. The rearrangement links TRBV30 to TRBJ2-7; D gene unclear. Germline lookup yields CDR1 GTSNPN and CDR2 SVGIG (reference sequence). Trimming pared 1 base from V and 11 bases from J, leaving 12 bases between. The CDR3 is made up of 11 amino acids.

This sequence joins TRBV7-9 and TRBJ2-3, with 9 bases that match TRBD2. Germline-derived CDR1 and CDR2 are SEHNR and FQNEAQ (reference sequence). The J segment lost 0 bases and the V segment lost 2 bases, leaving 9 bases of the junction unmatched. This CDR3 comprises 18 residues. The CDR3 sequence: CASSLRLAGSTSTDTQYF. The CDR3 nucleotides are TGTGCCAGCAGCTTAAGGCTAGCGGGATCCACTAGCACAGATACGCAGTATTTT.

The gene calls are TRBV19 and TRBJ1-2; D call uncertain. Germline CDR1 LNHDA, CDR2 SQIVND (reference sequence). CDR3 length: 13 residues. With 8 bases removed from V and 7 bases from J, the gap between germline ends came to 17 bases. The CDR3 nucleotides read TGTGCCAGTGGGATACGTTTAGGAGGTGGCTACACCTTC. It codes for CASGIRLGGGYTF.

This clone was picked up one time. The V gene is TRBV6-6, the J gene TRBJ2-2; D is uncertain. This CDR3 is 14 amino acids long. Trimming stripped 2 bases from V and 7 bases from J, with 11 bases between. Germline CDR1 MNHNY, CDR2 SVGAGI (reference sequence). This chain's CDR3 is CASSYSRSDGELFF. The CDR3 bases are TGTGCCAGCAGTTACAGTCGGTCCGACGGGGAGCTGTTTTTT.

V is TRBV7-6 and J is TRBJ2-3, with TRBD2 as a possible D gene (6 bases). Germline V gene lookup returns CDR1 SGHVS and CDR2 FNYEAQ. The CDR3 length is 17 residues. V was pared by 6 bases and J by 1 base, with 20 bases between. For the CDR3, the DNA is TGTGCCAGCAGTCCGAGCCGCGGGGAGCGAGGCACAGATACGCAGTATTTT. Translating gives CASSPSRGERGTDTQYF.

V is TRBV4-3 and J is TRBJ2-2, with 8 bases fitting TRBD2. The CDR3 runs 16 residues. V was clipped by 1 base and J by 6 bases; unmatched bases: 7. The germline V gene encodes CDR1 LGHNA and CDR2 YSLEER. CDR3 protein: CASSQGVAGRSGELFF. The DNA of the CDR3 is TGCGCCAGCAGCCAAGGCGTAGCGGGGAGGTCCGGGGAGCTGTTTTTT.

This clone was seen a single time. V usage is TRBV4-1 and J usage is TRBJ1-1; TRBD1 matches 7 bases. The CDR3 extends over 15 amino acids. Trimming cost V 4 bases and J 3 bases; bases outside gene matches: 8. Germline V lookup: CDR1 MGHRA, CDR2 YSYEKL. CDR3: CASSLRQGPDTEAFF. In DNA, the CDR3 is TGCGCCAGCAGCCTCCGACAGGGTCCGGACACTGAAGCTTTCTTT.

This clone has just one count. The chain has TRBV5-1 and TRBJ2-1, with 7 bases fitting TRBD1. J was trimmed by 5 bases and V by 2 bases; bases with no gene match: 10. Germline CDR1 SGHRS, CDR2 YFSETQ. The CDR3 has 16 amino acids. CDR3 DNA: TGCGCCAGCAGCTTCGACAGGGCCTCGTTCAACAATGAGCAGTTCTTC. This encodes CASSFDRASFNNEQFF.